The T cell receptor (beta chain) under discussion was sequenced for a study of CD8 T cells in ankylosing spondylitis. This clonotype was recorded at least ten times. What it binds is unknown. Study conclusions and caveats: From matched ankylosing spondylitis synovial fluid, disease-linked clones were reportedly recovered at significantly enriched levels.

TCRdb re-called the 5' RACE reads through MiXCR, storing one row per CDR3 protein. The sample includes around 250,000 distinct CDR3 sequences, 15% to 20% of them seen just once. Sequences were obtained from blood, either unsorted or a sorted T cell fraction (not recorded which). The origin of this receptor is a male donor with ankylosing spondylitis or in good health (not recorded which).

DNA of the CDR3: TGTGCCAGCAAAGGTGATACGCAGTATTTT. The encoded protein is CASKGDTQYF. The chain combines TRBV12-3 or TRBV12-4 with TRBJ2-3, with D hard to call. Between the trimmed V and J ends, which lost 7 bases and 6 bases, there was a span of 5 bases. The CDR3 consists of 10 residues.